A single sample gave rise to the 16 T cell receptor beta chains below, sequenced in a study of blood T cell repertoires in COVID-19. Here immunoSEQ multiplex PCR was the method, and the copy in TCRdb shows in-frame clones only, minus some. The sample includes 55,000 to 75,000 clones, 70% to 90% of them seen just once. Sequencing was carried out using peripheral blood. The receptors stem from a human donor with active COVID-19. The donor label of this sample is uncertain.

This rearrangement joins TRBV28 to TRBJ2-1; the match to TRBD1 covers 8 bases. Looked up from germline, CDR1 is MDHEN and CDR2 is SYDVKM. This CDR3 comprises 15 residues. Trimming took 3 bases from V and 2 from J; bases not matched to a gene: 3. CDR3 DNA sequence: TGTGCCAGCAGTTTCGAGGACAGGGCCTACAATGAGCAGTTCTTC. As protein: CASSFEDRAYNEQFF.

The J gene is TRBJ2-5, the V gene TRBV4-1, with 9 bases that match TRBD1. The CDR3 is 13 residues long. Germline values: CDR1 MGHRA, CDR2 YSYEKL. The ends lost 3 bases at V and 4 bases at J; junction bases unmatched: 0. CDR3 region: CASSQDRGETQYF. Written as DNA, the CDR3 is TGCGCCAGCAGCCAGGACAGGGGAGAGACCCAGTACTTC.

This chain uses TRBV24-1 with TRBJ1-2; D remains unclear. The CDR3 runs 12 residues. Deletions cut 5 bases from V and 7 bases from J, with 10 bases between. The germline CDR1 and CDR2 sequences are KGHDR and SFDVKD. CDR3 nucleotides: TGTGCCACCAGTGTTCGTGGGCTTGGCTACACCTTC. This gives the protein CATSVRGLGYTF.

This chain joins TRBV20-1 and TRBJ1-4; D unresolved. Trimming pared 5 bases from V and 4 bases from J, leaving 5 bases between. The CDR3 is 11 amino acids. Germline CDR1 and CDR2: DFQATT and SNEGSKA (reference sequence). The CDR3 coding sequence is TGCAGTGCTGAGTTTAATGAAAAACTGTTTTTT. Translation: CSAEFNEKLFF.

This rearrangement joins TRBV29-1 to TRBJ1-1; possibly TRBD1 for D (5 bases). The CDR3 totals 15 residues. Germline loops: CDR1 SQVTM, CDR2 ANQGSEA. V was cut by 4 bases and J by 0 bases, with 15 bases left in between. CDR3 in amino acids: CSVGAGWGMNTEAFF. The CDR3, as DNA: TGCAGCGTTGGAGCAGGGTGGGGAATGAACACTGAAGCTTTCTTT.

This clone appeared a single time. The rearrangement joins TRBV15 to TRBJ1-3; D call uncertain. The CDR3 has 14 amino acids. V shed 1 base and J shed 3 bases, with 7 bases lying between them. The germline gives CDR1 LNHNV, CDR2 YYDKDF (reference sequence). In nucleotides, the CDR3 is TGTGCCACCAGCAGAGGTCGAGGTGGAAACACCATATATTTT. Translating gives CATSRGRGGNTIYF.

J is TRBJ1-5 and V is TRBV27, with 10 nucleotides matching TRBD1. V lost 6 bases, J lost 1 base, and 3 bases stayed unmatched. The germline V gene has CDR1 MNHEY and CDR2 SMNVEV (reference sequence). The CDR3 is made up of 15 amino acids. CDR3 DNA: TGTGCCAGCAGCTGGACAGGGGGGAGCAATCAGCCCCAGCATTTT. This sequence encodes CASSWTGGSNQPQHF.

This clone was seen a handful of times. The chain recombines TRBV6-2 or TRBV6-3 with TRBJ1-5; D unresolved. The V end was cut by 5 bases, the J end by 2 bases, with 10 bases between. The CDR3 extends over 14 amino acids. Germline assignment: CDR1 MNHEY and CDR2 SVGEGT. CDR3 amino acids: CASSPDSRNQPQHF. The CDR3 DNA follows: TGTGCCAGCAGTCCCGACTCTCGCAATCAGCCCCAGCATTTT.

This chain connects TRBV19 to TRBJ2-7, with 10 bases identical to TRBD1. After removal of 0 bases from V and 2 bases from J, the junction contained 1 base not matched to a gene. Germline V gene sequence: CDR1 LNHDA, CDR2 SQIVND (reference sequence). The CDR3 has 15 residues. The CDR3: CASSIDGQGAYEQYF. In DNA, the CDR3 is TGTGCCAGTAGTATAGACGGACAGGGGGCCTACGAGCAGTACTTC.

The chain joins TRBV5-6 to TRBJ1-6, with a tentative D call TRBD1 (5 bases). The CDR3 runs to 14 residues. Germline V gene lookup returns CDR1 SGHDT and CDR2 YYEEEE. V dropped 0 bases and J dropped 8 bases, with 9 bases sitting between them. CDR3 sequence: CASSLGWGDSPLHF. DNA for the CDR3: TGTGCCAGCAGCTTGGGGTGGGGGGATTCACCCCTCCACTTT.

The genes are TRBV4-3 and TRBJ2-7, with D possibly matching TRBD1 (7 bases). The CDR3 spans 16 residues. Germline values: CDR1 LGHNA, CDR2 YSLEER. Trimming cost V 1 base and J 2 bases, with 15 bases left between them. The CDR3 bases are TGCGCCAGCAGCCAAGTGTGGCAGGGGGGTACCTACGAGCAGTACTTC. The encoded protein is CASSQVWQGGTYEQYF.

The chain recombines TRBV5-6 with TRBJ1-2; 11 bases fit TRBD1. Trimming cost V 0 bases and J 4 bases; bases outside gene matches: 2. CDR1 is SGHDT and CDR2 is YYEEEE in the germline V gene. The CDR3 spans 15 residues. Written as DNA, the CDR3 is TGTGCCAGCAGCTTGGGGACAGGGGGCATCTATGGCTACACCTTC. Encoded protein: CASSLGTGGIYGYTF.

V is TRBV30 and J is TRBJ1-5; a possible D gene is TRBD1 (6 bases). This CDR3 region has 14 residues. Trimming left V 0 bases short and J 3 bases short, with 9 bases between. CDR1 GTSNPN and CDR2 SVGIG come from the germline V gene (reference sequence). The CDR3 is CAWSVRDINQPQHF. The CDR3 nucleotides read TGTGCCTGGAGTGTACGGGACATCAATCAGCCCCAGCATTTT.

In this sample, this clone turned up once. The rearrangement uses TRBV29-1 and TRBJ1-1, with 8 bases lining up with TRBD1. Germline V CDR1 and CDR2: SQVTM, ANQGSEA. Trimming at V came to 0 bases and at J to 6 bases, leaving 0 bases not matched to a gene. The length of the CDR3 is 12 residues. The CDR3 coding sequence is TGCAGCGTTGAAGAACAGGGGGCTGAAGCTTTCTTT. Translating it yields CSVEEQGAEAFF.

The CDR3 region is CASSKVQNNQPQHF. CDR3 sequence (DNA): TGTGCCAGTAGTAAAGTACAGAATAATCAGCCCCAGCATTTT. The rearrangement links TRBV19 to TRBJ1-5; no definite D call. The CDR3 runs 14 residues. Trimming took 4 bases from V and 4 from J, leaving 11 bases between them. Germline CDR1 reads LNHDA; CDR2 reads SQIVND (reference sequence).

The chain joins TRBV2 to TRBJ1-1; 11 bases map to TRBD1. The CDR3 sequence is 15 residues long. Per the germline V gene, CDR1 is SNHLY and CDR2 is FYNNEI. J was trimmed by 4 bases and V by 6 bases; bases with no gene match: 7. DNA of the CDR3: TGTGCCAGCAGGCCTTGGACAGGGGGCAGCACTGAAGCTTTCTTT. Translating it yields CASRPWTGGSTEAFF.